This T cell receptor (beta chain) derives from a study of blood T cell repertoires in COVID-19. Study-wide background: PBMCs, B-cell-depleted T cells, or T cells provided the cDNA or gDNA that made up the material.

In the authors' workflow: From reference gene primer amplification, estimates of nucleated cell counts were derived. Profiling relied on immunoSEQ multiplex PCR, and the TCRdb table lists in-frame clones only, not all of them. V, J and clone size derive from that table, while D and trimming were established from the DNA sequence. Among about 140,000 clones listed, about 79% were seen once. Germline CDR1 SGHRS, CDR2 YFSETQ. This CDR3 spans 17 amino acids. V lost 2 bases to trimming and J lost 4 bases, with 16 bases between them. The chain combines TRBV5-1 with TRBJ1-6; no definite D call. The material sequenced was peripheral blood. This TCR derives from a woman of 80 years or more with active or convalescent COVID-19. CDR3 sequence: CASSFGDIPIYNSPLHF. The DNA of the CDR3 is TGCGCCAGCAGCTTCGGTGATATTCCCATATATAATTCACCCCTCCACTTT.